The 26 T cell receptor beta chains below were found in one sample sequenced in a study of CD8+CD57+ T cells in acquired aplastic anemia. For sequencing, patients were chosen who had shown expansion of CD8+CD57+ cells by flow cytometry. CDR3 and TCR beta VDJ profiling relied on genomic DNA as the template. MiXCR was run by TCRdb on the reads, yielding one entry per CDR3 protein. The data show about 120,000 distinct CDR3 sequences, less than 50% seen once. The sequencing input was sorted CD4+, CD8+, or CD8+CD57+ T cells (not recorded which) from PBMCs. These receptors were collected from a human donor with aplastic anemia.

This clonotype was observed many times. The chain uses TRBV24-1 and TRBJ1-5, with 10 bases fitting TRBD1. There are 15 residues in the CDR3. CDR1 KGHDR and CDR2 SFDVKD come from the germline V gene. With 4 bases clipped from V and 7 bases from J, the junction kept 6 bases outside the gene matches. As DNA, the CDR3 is TGTGCCACCAGTGACCCCGGGACAGGGGACCAGCCCCAGCATTTT. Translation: CATSDPGTGDQPQHF.

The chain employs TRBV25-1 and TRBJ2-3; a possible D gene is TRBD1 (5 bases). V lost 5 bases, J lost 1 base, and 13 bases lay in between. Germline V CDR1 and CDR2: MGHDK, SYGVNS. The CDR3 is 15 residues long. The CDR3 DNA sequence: TGTGCCAGCAGTCGAGAGAAAGGGGGCACAGATACGCAGTATTTT. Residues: CASSREKGGTDTQYF.

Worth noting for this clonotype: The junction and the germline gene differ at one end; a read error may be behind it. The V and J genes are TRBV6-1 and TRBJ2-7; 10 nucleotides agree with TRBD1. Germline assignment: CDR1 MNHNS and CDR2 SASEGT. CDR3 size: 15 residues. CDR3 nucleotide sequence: TGTGCCAGCACCCCTCGGGAGACAGGGGGCAACGAGCAGTGCTTC. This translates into CASTPRETGGNEQCF.

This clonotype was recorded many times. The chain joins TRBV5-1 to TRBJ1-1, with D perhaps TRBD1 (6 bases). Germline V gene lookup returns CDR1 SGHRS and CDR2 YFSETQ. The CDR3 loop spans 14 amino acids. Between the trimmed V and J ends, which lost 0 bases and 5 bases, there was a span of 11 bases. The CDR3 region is CASSLDGQGTEAFF. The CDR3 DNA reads TGCGCCAGCAGCTTGGATGGCCAGGGGACTGAAGCTTTCTTT.

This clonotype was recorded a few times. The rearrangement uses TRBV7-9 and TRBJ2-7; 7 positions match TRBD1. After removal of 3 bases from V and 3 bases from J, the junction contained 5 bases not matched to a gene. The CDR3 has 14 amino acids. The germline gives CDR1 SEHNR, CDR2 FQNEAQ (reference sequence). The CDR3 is CASSFRQGDYEQYV. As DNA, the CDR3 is TGTGCCAGCAGCTTCCGACAGGGTGACTACGAGCAGTACGTC.

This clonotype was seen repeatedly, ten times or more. The CDR3 protein is CASSPLGLTNTEAFF. DNA of the CDR3: TGTGCCAGCAGCCCCCTCGGACTTACGAACACTGAAGCTTTCTTT. This chain links TRBV14 with TRBJ1-1; D unclear. The germline CDR1 and CDR2 sequences are SGHDN and FVKESK. V was cut by 4 bases and J by 1 base, with 13 bases left in between. CDR3 length: 15 amino acids.

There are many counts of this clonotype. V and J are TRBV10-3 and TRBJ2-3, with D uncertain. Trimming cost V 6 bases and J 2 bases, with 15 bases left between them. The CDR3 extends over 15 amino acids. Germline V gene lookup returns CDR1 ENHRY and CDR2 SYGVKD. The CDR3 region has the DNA TGTGCCATCAGCCCTGCACGGTCCGACACAGATACGCAGTATTTT. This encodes CAISPARSDTDTQYF.

CDR3 in amino acids: CATSRGPGLYEQYF. CDR3 nucleotide sequence: TGTGCCACCAGCAGGGGACCAGGACTCTACGAGCAGTACTTC. The chain joins TRBV15 to TRBJ2-7; D is perhaps TRBD1 or TRBD2 (5 bases each). In germline, CDR1 is LNHNV, CDR2 YYDKDF (reference sequence). The V end lost 3 bases, the J end lost 3 bases, and 12 bases lay between the germline ends. This CDR3 is 14 amino acids long. Full variable domain (rest looked up from reference TRBV15 and TRBJ2-7): DAMVIQNPRYQVTQFGKPVTLSCSQTLNHNVMYWYQQKSSQAPKLLFHYYDKDFNNEADTPDNFQSRRPNTSFCFLDIRSPGLGDTAMYLCATSRGPGLYEQYFGPGTRLTVT.

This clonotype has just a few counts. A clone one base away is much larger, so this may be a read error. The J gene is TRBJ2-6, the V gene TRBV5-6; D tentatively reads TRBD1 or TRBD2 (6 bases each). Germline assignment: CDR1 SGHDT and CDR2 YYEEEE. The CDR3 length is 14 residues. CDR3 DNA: TGTGCCAGCAGCTTGAGGGGGGCGACCAACGTCCCGACTTTC. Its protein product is CASSLRGATNVPTF.

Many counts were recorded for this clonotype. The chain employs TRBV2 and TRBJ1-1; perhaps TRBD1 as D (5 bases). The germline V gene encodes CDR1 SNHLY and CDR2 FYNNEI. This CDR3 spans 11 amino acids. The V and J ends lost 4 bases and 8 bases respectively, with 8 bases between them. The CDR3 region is CASSGQYEAFF. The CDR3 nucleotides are TGTGCCAGCAGTGGACAGTACGAAGCTTTCTTT.

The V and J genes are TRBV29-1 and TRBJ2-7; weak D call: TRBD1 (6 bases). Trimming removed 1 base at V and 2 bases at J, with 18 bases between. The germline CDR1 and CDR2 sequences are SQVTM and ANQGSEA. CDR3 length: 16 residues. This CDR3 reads CSVEGIGVGGTYEQYF. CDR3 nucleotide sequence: TGCAGCGTTGAAGGAATTGGGGTAGGGGGTACCTACGAGCAGTACTTC.

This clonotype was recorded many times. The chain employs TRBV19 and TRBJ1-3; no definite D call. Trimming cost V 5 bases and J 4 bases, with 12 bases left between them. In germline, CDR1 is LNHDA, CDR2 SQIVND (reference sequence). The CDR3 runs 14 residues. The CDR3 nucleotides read TGTGCCAGTAGTTCTCGGGTCTCCGGAAACACCATATATTTT. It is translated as CASSSRVSGNTIYF.

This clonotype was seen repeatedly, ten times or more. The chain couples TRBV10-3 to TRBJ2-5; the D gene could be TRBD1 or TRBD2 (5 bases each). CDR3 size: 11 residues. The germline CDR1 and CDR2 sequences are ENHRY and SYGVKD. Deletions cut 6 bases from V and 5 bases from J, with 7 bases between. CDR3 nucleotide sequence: TGTGCCATCAGGGGGGAGGAGACCCAGTACTTC. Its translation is CAIRGEETQYF.

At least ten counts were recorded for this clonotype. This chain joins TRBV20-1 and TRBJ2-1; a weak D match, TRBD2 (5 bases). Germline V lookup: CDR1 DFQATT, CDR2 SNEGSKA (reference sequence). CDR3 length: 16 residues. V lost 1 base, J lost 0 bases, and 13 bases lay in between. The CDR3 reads CSARGGGINSYNEQFF. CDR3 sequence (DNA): TGCAGTGCTAGAGGAGGAGGAATCAACTCCTACAATGAGCAGTTCTTC.

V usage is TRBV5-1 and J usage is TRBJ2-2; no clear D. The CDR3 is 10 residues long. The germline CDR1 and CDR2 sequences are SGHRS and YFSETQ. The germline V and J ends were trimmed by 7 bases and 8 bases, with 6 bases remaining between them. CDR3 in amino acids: CASGRGELFF. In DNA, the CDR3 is TGCGCCAGCGGCAGGGGGGAGCTGTTTTTT.

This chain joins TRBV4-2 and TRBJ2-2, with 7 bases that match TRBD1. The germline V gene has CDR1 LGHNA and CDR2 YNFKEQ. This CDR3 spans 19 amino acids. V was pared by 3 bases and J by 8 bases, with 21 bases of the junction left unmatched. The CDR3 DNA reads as TGTGCCAGCAGCCACAGCTTCCGGACAGGAACTGGTGGTGGAGGGGAGCTGTTTTTT. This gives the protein CASSHSFRTGTGGGGELFF.

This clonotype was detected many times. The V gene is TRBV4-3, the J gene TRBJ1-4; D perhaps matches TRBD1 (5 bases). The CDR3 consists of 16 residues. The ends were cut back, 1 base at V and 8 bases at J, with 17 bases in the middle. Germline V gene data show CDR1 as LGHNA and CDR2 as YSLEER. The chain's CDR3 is CASSQGNLGGWEKLFF. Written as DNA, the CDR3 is TGCGCCAGCAGCCAAGGAAATTTGGGGGGATGGGAAAAACTGTTTTTT.

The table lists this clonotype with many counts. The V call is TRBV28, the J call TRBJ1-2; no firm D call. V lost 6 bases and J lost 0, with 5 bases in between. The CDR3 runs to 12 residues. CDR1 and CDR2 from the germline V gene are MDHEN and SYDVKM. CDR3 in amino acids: CASSEANYGYTF. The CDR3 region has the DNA TGTGCCAGCAGCGAAGCTAACTATGGCTACACCTTC.

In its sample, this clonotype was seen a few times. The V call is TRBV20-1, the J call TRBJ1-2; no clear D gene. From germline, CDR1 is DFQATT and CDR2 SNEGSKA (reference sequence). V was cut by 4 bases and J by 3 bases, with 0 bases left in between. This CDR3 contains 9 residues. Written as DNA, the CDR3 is TGCAGTGCTAACTATGGCTACACCTTC. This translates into CSANYGYTF.

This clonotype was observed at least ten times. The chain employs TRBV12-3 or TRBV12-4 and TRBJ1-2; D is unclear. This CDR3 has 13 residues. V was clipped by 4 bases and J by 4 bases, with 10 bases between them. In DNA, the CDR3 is TGTGCCAGCAGTTATCAGGAGGCCTATGGCTACACCTTC. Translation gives CASSYQEAYGYTF.

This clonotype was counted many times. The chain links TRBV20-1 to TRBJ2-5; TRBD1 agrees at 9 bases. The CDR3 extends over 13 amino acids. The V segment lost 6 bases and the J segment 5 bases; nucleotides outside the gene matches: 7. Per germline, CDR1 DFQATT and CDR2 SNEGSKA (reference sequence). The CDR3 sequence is CSATTGGDETQYF. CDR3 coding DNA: TGCAGTGCCACAACAGGGGGCGACGAGACCCAGTACTTC.

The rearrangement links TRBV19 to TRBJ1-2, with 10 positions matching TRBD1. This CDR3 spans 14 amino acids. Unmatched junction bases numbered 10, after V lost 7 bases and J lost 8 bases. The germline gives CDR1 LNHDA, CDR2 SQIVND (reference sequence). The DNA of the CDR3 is TGTGCCAGTAAGTCCGGGGACAGGGGTAAGGGCTACACCTTC. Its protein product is CASKSGDRGKGYTF. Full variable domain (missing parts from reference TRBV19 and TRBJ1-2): DGGITQSPKYLFRKEGQNVTLSCEQNLNHDAMYWYRQDPGQGLRLIYYSQIVNDFQKGDIAEGYSVSREKKESFPLTVTSAQKNPTAFYLCASKSGDRGKGYTFGSGTRLTVV.

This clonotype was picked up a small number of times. CDR3 coding DNA: TGTGCCAGCAGCGAACAGGGGTTGGGTGAAAAACTGTTTTTT. This sequence encodes CASSEQGLGEKLFF. The chain carries TRBV5-4 and TRBJ1-4; 7 nucleotides agree with TRBD1. Germline V gives CDR1 SGHNT, CDR2 YYREEE (reference sequence). CDR3 size: 14 residues. Trimming took 4 bases from V and 7 from J; bases not matched to a gene: 7.

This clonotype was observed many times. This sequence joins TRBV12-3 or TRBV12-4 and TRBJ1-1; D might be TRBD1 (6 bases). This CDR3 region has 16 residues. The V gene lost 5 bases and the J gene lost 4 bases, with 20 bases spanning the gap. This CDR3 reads CASSPGPGKGGTEAFF. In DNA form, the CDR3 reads TGTGCCAGCAGTCCGGGACCAGGGAAGGGGGGCACTGAAGCTTTCTTT.

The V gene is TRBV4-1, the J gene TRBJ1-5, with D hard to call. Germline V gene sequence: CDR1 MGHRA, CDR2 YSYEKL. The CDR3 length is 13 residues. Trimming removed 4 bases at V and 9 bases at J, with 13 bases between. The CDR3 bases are TGCGCCAGCAGCCGGACCGCGTTTGGGCCCCAGCATTTT. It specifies CASSRTAFGPQHF.

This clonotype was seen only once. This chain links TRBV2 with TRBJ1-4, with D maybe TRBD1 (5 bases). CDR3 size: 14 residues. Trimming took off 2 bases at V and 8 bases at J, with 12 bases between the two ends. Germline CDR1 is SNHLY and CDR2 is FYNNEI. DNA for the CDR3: TGTGCCAGCAGTGAAAGGGCCGGGGGGGAAAAACTGTTTTTT. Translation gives CASSERAGGEKLFF.